The entry below gives a single T cell receptor beta chain sequence along with its context. Its antigen remains unidentified. This record comes from a study of T cell repertoires in cytomegalovirus infection. Study as a whole: Public TCR beta signatures provided an indication of both CMV infection and a matching HLA type.

General observations from the study: Clonotype analysis showed dominance of the ex vivo response by HLA-C-restricted CMV-specific TCR beta clonotypes. Carriage of CMV together with the relevant HLA was identifiable through cumulative public TCR beta family frequency.

The germline V gene has CDR1 MNHNY and CDR2 SVGAGI (reference sequence). The CDR3 consists of 15 residues. V dropped 2 bases and J dropped 2 bases, with 11 bases sitting between them. TCRdb reanalysed the reads using MiXCR and keeps one entry per CDR3 protein. Here the sample spans nearly 450,000 distinct CDR3 sequences, approximately 33% being singletons. This rearrangement joins TRBV6-6 to TRBJ2-3; no clear D gene. The specimen sequenced was PBMCs. The sequence derives from a human donor in good health (CMV status not recorded). Some clones in this sample may be carry-over from other donors' samples. CDR3 in DNA: TGTGCCAGCAGTTACGGACCCTCGGTCACAGATACGCAGTATTTT. Protein: CASSYGPSVTDTQYF.